The 6 T cell receptor beta chains listed next were all sequenced from one sample in a study of identical twins. TCRdb re-derived calls from the 5' RACE reads in MiXCR, one entry per CDR3 protein. This sample has roughly 770,000 distinct CDR3 sequences, with about 20% found just once. The same data also contributed to another study, on T cells expressing NK-cell markers.

The specimen sequenced was PBMCs. The receptors were sampled from a woman aged 18-35 years in good health.

This clonotype has a handful of counts. The chain couples TRBV24-1 to TRBJ2-3; D gene unclear. V lost 3 bases, J lost 4 bases, and 10 bases lay in between. There are 14 residues in the CDR3. Germline lookup yields CDR1 KGHDR and CDR2 SFDVKD. CDR3 DNA sequence: TGTGCCACCAGTGATGCTGTGGATGCAGATACGCAGTATTTT. Translated: CATSDAVDADTQYF.

The rearrangement joins TRBV5-1 to TRBJ1-4; maybe TRBD1 (5 bases). The CDR3 is made up of 14 amino acids. Germline CDR1 reads SGHRS; CDR2 reads YFSETQ. Trimming cost V 4 bases and J 8 bases, with 15 bases left between them. CDR3 bases: TGCGCCAGCAGCATCAACGGCGGGGCGGAAAAACTGTTTTTT. It yields the protein CASSINGGAEKLFF.

This rearrangement joins TRBV12-3 or TRBV12-4 to TRBJ2-7, with TRBD2 as a possible D gene (6 bases). The CDR3 totals 14 residues. The germline V and J ends were trimmed by 8 bases and 3 bases, with 17 bases remaining between them. CDR3 nucleotides: TGTGCCAGCTCATACCCGGGACTGAGCTACGAGCAGTACTTC. Translated: CASSYPGLSYEQYF.

The CDR3 region has the DNA TGTGCCAGCAGCTTAGACACCCACGAGCAGTACTTC. This sequence encodes CASSLDTHEQYF. The chain recombines TRBV11-2 with TRBJ2-7, with D unresolved. V gave up 0 bases and J gave up 5 bases, with 5 bases separating them. CDR3 length equals 12 residues. CDR1 and CDR2 (germline): SGHAT, FQNNGV.

Turning to this clonotype: A much larger clone sits a single nucleotide away, making a read error possible. The chain links TRBV18 to TRBJ2-7; D ambiguous. Germline CDR1 and CDR2: KGHSH and LQKENI. Between the trimmed V and J ends, which lost 8 bases and 3 bases, there was a span of 11 bases. The CDR3 is made up of 12 amino acids. CDR3 nucleotides: TGTGCCAGCAGCCCTGACATCTACGAGCAGTACTTC. It translates to CASSPDIYEQYF.

This clonotype was seen repeatedly, ten times or more. The genes are TRBV29-1 and TRBJ2-3; 9 bases fit TRBD1. V shed 1 base and J 4 bases; nucleotides not matched to a gene: 6. CDR1 SQVTM and CDR2 ANQGSEA come from the germline V gene. This CDR3 has 15 residues. The CDR3 loop is CSVEARDRDADTQYF. CDR3 DNA sequence: TGCAGCGTTGAAGCACGGGACAGGGATGCAGATACGCAGTATTTT.